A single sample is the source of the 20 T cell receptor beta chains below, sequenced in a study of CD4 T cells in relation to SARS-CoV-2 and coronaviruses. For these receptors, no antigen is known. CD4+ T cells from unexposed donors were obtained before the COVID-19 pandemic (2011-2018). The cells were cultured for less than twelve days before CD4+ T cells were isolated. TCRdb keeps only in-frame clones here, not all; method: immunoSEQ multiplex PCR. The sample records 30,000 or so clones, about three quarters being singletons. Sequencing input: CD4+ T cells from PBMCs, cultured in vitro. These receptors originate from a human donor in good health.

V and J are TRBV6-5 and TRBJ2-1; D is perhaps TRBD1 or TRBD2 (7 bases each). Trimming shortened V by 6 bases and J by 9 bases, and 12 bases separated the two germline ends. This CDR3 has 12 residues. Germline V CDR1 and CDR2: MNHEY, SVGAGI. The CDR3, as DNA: TGTGCCAGCAGCCTCAGGGGGGGTGAGCAGTTCTTC. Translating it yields CASSLRGGEQFF.

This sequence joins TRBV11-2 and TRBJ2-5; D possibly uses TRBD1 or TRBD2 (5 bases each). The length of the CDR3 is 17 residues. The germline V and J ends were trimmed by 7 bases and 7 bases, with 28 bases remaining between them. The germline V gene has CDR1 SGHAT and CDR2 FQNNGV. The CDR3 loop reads CASTPPWAGRTGGTQYF. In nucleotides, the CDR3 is TGTGCCAGCACCCCCCCCTGGGCAGGGCGGACTGGGGGGACCCAGTACTTC.

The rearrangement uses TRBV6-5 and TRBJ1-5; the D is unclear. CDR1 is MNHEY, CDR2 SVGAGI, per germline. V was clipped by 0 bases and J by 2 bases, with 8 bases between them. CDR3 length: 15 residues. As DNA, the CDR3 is TGTGCCAGCAGTTACTCGGGTGGGGGCAATCAGCCCCAGCATTTT. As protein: CASSYSGGGNQPQHF.

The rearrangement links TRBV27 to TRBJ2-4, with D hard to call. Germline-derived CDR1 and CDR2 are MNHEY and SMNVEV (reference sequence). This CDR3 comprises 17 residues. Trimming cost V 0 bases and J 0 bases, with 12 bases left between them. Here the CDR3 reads CASSLSLRPLAKNIQYF. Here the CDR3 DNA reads TGTGCCAGCAGTTTATCTTTAAGGCCCTTAGCCAAAAACATTCAGTACTTC.

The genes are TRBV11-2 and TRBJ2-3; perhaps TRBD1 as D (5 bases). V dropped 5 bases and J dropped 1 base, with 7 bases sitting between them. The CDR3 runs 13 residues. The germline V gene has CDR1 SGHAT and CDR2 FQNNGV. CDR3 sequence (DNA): TGTGCCAGCAGCCAACAGGGCACAGATACGCAGTATTTT. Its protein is CASSQQGTDTQYF.

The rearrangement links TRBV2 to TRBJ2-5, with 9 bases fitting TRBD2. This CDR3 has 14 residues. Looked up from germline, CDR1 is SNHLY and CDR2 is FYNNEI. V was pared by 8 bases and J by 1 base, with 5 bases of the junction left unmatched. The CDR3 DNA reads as TGTGCCAGCGCGGGGGGGCGGGCCCAAGAGACCCAGTACTTC. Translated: CASAGGRAQETQYF.

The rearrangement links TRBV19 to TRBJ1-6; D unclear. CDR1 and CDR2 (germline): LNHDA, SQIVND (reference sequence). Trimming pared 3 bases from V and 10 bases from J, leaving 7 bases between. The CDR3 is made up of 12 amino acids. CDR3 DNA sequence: TGTGCCAGTAGTATCGGAGGCTCACCCCTCCACTTT. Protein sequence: CASSIGGSPLHF.

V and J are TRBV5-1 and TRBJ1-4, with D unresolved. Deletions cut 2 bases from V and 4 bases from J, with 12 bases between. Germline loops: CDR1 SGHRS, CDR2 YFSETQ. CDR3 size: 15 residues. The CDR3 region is CASSFKGGGNEKLFF. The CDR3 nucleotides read TGCGCCAGCAGCTTCAAGGGAGGTGGTAATGAAAAACTGTTTTTT.

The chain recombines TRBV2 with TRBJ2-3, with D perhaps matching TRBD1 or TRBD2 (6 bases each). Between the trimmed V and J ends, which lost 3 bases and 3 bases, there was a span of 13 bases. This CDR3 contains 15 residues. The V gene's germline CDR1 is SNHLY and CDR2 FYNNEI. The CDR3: CASSDPGEVTDTQYF. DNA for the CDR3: TGTGCCAGCAGTGACCCAGGGGAGGTGACAGATACGCAGTATTTT.

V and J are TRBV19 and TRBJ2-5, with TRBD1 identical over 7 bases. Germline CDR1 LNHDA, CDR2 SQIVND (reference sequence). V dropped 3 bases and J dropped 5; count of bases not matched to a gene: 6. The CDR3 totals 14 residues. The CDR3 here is CASSISRGQETQYF. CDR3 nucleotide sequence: TGTGCCAGTAGTATCAGTAGGGGGCAGGAGACCCAGTACTTC.

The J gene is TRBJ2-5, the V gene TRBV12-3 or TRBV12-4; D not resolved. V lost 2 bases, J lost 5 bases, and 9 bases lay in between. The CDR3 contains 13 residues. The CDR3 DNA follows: TGTGCCAGCAGTTTAAAGGGTGTGGAGACCCAGTACTTC. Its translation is CASSLKGVETQYF.

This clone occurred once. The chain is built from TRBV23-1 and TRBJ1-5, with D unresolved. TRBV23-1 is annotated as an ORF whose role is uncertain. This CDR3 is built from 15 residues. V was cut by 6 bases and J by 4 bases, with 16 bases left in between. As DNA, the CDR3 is TGCGCCAGCAGATCTACGGGAAGCCTTAATCAGCCCCAGCATTTT. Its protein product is CASRSTGSLNQPQHF.

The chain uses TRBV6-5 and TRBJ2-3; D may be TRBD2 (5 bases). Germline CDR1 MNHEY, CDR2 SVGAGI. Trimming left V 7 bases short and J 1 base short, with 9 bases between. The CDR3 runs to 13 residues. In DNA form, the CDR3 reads TGTGCCAGCATAGGAGCGGGCACAGATACGCAGTATTTT. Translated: CASIGAGTDTQYF.

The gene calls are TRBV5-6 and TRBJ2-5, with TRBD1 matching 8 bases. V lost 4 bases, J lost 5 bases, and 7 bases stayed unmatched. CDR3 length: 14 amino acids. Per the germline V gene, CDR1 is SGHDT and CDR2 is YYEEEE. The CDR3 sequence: CASSPGQGTETQYF. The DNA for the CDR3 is TGTGCCAGCAGCCCCGGACAGGGTACGGAGACCCAGTACTTC.

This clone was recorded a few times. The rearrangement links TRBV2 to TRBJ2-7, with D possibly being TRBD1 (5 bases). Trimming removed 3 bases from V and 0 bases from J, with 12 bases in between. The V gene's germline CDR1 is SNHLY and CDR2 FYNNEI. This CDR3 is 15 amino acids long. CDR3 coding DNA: TGTGCCAGCAGTGAGAAACAGGCGAGCTCCTACGAGCAGTACTTC. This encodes CASSEKQASSYEQYF.

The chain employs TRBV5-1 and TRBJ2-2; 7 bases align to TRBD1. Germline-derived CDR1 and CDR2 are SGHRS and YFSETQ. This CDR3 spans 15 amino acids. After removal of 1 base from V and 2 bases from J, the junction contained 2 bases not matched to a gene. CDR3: CASSLTGANTGELFF. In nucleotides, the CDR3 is TGCGCCAGCAGCTTGACAGGGGCTAACACCGGGGAGCTGTTTTTT. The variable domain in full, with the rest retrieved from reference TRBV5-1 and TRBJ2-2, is KAGVTQTPRYLIKTRGQQVTLSCSPISGHRSVSWYQQTPGQGLQFLFEYFSETQRNKGNFPGRFSGRQFSNSRSEMNVSTLELGDSALYLCASSLTGANTGELFFGEGSRLTVL.

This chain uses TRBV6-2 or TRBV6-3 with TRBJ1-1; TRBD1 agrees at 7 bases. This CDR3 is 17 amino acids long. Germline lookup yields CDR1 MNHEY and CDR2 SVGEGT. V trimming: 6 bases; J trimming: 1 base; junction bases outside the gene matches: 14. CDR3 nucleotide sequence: TGTGCCAGCAGCCGAGGCCTGGCAGGGGGTGGGAACACTGAAGCTTTCTTT. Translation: CASSRGLAGGGNTEAFF.

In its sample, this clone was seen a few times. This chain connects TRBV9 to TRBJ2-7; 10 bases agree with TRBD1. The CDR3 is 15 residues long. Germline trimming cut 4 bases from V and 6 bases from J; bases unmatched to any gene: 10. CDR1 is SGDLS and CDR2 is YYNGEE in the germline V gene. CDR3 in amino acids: CASSQAGQGFGEQYF. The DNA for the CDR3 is TGTGCCAGCAGCCAGGCGGGACAGGGGTTCGGCGAGCAGTACTTC.

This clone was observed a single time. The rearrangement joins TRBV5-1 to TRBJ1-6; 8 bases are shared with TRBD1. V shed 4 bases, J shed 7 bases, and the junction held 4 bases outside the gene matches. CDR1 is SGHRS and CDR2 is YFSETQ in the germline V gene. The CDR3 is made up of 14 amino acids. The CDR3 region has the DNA TGCGCCAGCAGCCCGGGACAGGAGAATTCACCCCTCCACTTT. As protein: CASSPGQENSPLHF.

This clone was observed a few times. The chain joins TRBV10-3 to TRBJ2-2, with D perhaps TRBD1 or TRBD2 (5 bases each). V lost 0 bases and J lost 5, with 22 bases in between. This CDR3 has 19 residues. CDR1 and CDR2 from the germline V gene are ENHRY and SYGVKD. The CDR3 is CAISESVQGRDLGTGELFF. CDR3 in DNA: TGTGCCATCAGTGAGTCGGTCCAGGGAAGGGACCTTGGGACCGGGGAGCTGTTTTTT.